This paragraph covers one T cell receptor (beta chain) sequence. The antigen is not known. Sorting from PBMCs produced CD4+ and CD8+ T cells. This record belongs to a study of CD8+ T cells in alopecia areata. Study-level points and caveats: Clonality exceeded that of normal scalp in lesional scalp, most notably in alopecia totalis/universalis.

Following extraction, RNA underwent reverse transcription to cDNA, which served as the sequencing template. Here immunoSEQ multiplex PCR was the method, and the copy in TCRdb shows in-frame clones only, minus some. This repertoire shows roughly 59,000 clones, around half found once; its top ten account for roughly 15%. The starting material was CD8+ T cells sorted from blood, obtained at week 0. This TCR derives from a human donor with alopecia areata.

The CDR3 region is CASSSTNEQYF. The CDR3 DNA is TGTGCCAGCAGTAGTACGAACGAGCAGTACTTC. The J gene is TRBJ2-7, the V gene TRBV27, with D unclear. The CDR3 is 11 amino acids. The germline V gene has CDR1 MNHEY and CDR2 SMNVEV (reference sequence). The V gene lost 5 bases and the J gene lost 5 bases, with 7 bases spanning the gap.